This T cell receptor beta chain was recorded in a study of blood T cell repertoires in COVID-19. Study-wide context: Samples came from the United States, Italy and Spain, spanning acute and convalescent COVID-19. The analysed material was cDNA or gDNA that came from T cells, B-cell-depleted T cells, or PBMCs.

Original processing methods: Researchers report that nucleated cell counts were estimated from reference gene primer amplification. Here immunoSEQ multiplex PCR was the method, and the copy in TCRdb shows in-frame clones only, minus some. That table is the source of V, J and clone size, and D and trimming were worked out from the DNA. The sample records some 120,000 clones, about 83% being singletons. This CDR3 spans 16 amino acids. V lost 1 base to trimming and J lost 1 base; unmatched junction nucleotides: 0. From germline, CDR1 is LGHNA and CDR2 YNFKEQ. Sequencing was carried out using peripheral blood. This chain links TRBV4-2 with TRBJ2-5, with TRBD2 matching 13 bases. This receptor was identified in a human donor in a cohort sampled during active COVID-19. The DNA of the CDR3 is TGTGCCAGCAGCCAAGGGACTAGCGGGGGCCAAGAGACCCAGTACTTC. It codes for CASSQGTSGGQETQYF.